These 25 T cell receptor beta chains were sequenced from one sample in a study of post-analysis software for immune sequencing data. Points from the study as a whole: Relative to controls, patients had 5 or 6 TRBV segments at higher frequency, with TRBV5-6, TRBV5-1 and TRBV20-1 among these.

Their cognate antigens are unknown. cDNA libraries of TCR beta carried unique molecular identifiers. TCRdb used MiXCR to reprocess the PCR reads, holding one entry per CDR3 protein. The sample has approximately 770,000 distinct CDR3 sequences, just over 45% seen once; the top ten hold 4.9%. Sequencing was carried out using blood. All receptors come from a girl aged 10-17 years with multiple sclerosis.

About this clonotype: The germline gene is not matched at one end of the junction; a read error may be the cause. V is TRBV29-1 and J is TRBJ1-1; TRBD1 might be the D (5 bases). CDR1 and CDR2 from the germline V gene are SQVTM and ANQGSEA. The length of the CDR3 is 14 residues. In DNA, the CDR3 is TGTAGCGTCAGATACGAAGGGGTGAACACTGAAGCTTTCTTT. This sequence encodes CSVRYEGVNTEAFF.

This clonotype was counted between two and nine times. The rearrangement links TRBV20-1 to TRBJ2-1, with 8 bases matching TRBD2. This CDR3 region has 14 residues. The germline gives CDR1 DFQATT, CDR2 SNEGSKA (reference sequence). The ends lost 5 bases at V and 10 bases at J; junction bases unmatched: 13. CDR3 bases: TGCAGTGCTCCCCTTAGCGGGGCCCCCCTGGAGCAGTTCTTC. Translating it yields CSAPLSGAPLEQFF.

The gene calls are TRBV20-1 and TRBJ1-2; no clear D gene. Per germline, CDR1 DFQATT and CDR2 SNEGSKA (reference sequence). CDR3 size: 16 residues. Trimming took 0 bases from V and 5 from J, leaving 19 bases between them. The CDR3 region is CSARDLGSIPGYGYTF. The DNA for the CDR3 is TGCAGTGCTAGAGATCTAGGGTCGATACCCGGATATGGCTACACCTTC.

This chain connects TRBV6-5 to TRBJ2-5; 8 bases fit TRBD1. Germline-derived CDR1 and CDR2 are MNHEY and SVGAGI. This CDR3 has 16 residues. The V gene end was trimmed by 4 bases and the J gene end by 4 bases; junction bases not matched to a gene: 11. As DNA, the CDR3 is TGTGCCAGCAGTTCACGATCAGGGGGCGGTCGAGAGACCCAGTACTTC. Its protein product is CASSSRSGGGRETQYF.

The rearrangement joins TRBV28 to TRBJ2-4; D gene unclear. The J call is uncertain, as TRBJ2-7 better fits the DNA end. Germline CDR1 reads MDHEN; CDR2 reads SYDVKM. The CDR3 has 14 residues. The CDR3 spells CASSGVRGSYEQYF. The CDR3 DNA reads TGTGCCAGCAGTGGGGTGCGAGGATCCTACGAGCAGTACTTC.

The chain is built from TRBV6-6 and TRBJ2-1, with 11 bases fitting TRBD2. The CDR3 sequence is 15 residues long. Trimming at V came to 5 bases and at J to 6 bases, leaving 6 bases not matched to a gene. The V gene's germline CDR1 is MNHNY and CDR2 SVGAGI (reference sequence). This CDR3 reads CASSTIAGGGNEQFF. CDR3 bases: TGTGCCAGCAGTACCATAGCGGGAGGGGGCAATGAGCAGTTCTTC.

The gene calls are TRBV11-2 and TRBJ2-5; TRBD1 aligns across 9 bases. The J call is doubtful: the DNA matches TRBJ2-4 better. The CDR3 length is 13 residues. Germline assignment: CDR1 SGHAT and CDR2 FQNNGV. The DNA of the CDR3 is TGTGCCAGCAGCTGGACAGGGGAAAACATTCAGTACTTC. Translating gives CASSWTGENIQYF.

The chain carries TRBV20-1 and TRBJ2-7; possible D gene TRBD1, 5 bases. Trimming shortened V by 2 bases and J by 3 bases, and 17 bases separated the two germline ends. The CDR3 has 15 amino acids. Germline CDR1 DFQATT, CDR2 SNEGSKA (reference sequence). In DNA form, the CDR3 reads TGCAGTGCTAGACAGGGTTCCACCTTGGGCTACGAGCAGTACTTC. Encoded protein: CSARQGSTLGYEQYF.

V gene TRBV20-1 combines with J gene TRBJ1-2; D may be TRBD1 (6 bases). CDR1 is DFQATT, CDR2 SNEGSKA, per germline (reference sequence). Between the trimmed V and J ends, which lost 6 bases and 4 bases, there was a span of 15 bases. The CDR3 loop spans 13 amino acids. For the CDR3, the DNA is TGCAGTGCATATAGACAGGAGCTCTATGGCTACACCTTC. It specifies CSAYRQELYGYTF.

The chain joins TRBV5-1 to TRBJ2-5; D is ambiguous. The CDR3 length is 14 residues. The V and J ends lost 3 bases and 2 bases respectively, with 11 bases between them. CDR1 SGHRS and CDR2 YFSETQ come from the germline V gene. The CDR3 spells CASSWSASQETQYF. The CDR3 DNA reads as TGCGCCAGCAGCTGGTCGGCCTCTCAAGAGACCCAGTACTTC.

The rearrangement links TRBV29-1 to TRBJ2-7; D is undetermined. V was trimmed by 4 bases and J by 2 bases, leaving 12 bases between them. Per germline, CDR1 SQVTM and CDR2 ANQGSEA. The CDR3 sequence is 13 residues long. The CDR3 DNA reads TGCAGCGTTGGGCAGGCCAAGGCCTACGAGCAGTACTTC. Translation: CSVGQAKAYEQYF.

This clonotype was detected ten times or more. The chain employs TRBV12-3 or TRBV12-4 and TRBJ2-7; TRBD1 aligns across 8 bases. The junction had 7 bases not matched to a gene; V was cut back by 5 bases and J by 1 base. This CDR3 has 15 residues. The CDR3 DNA sequence: TGTGCCAGCAGTGGACAGGGCTTCCCATCCTACGAGCAGTACTTC. Translating it yields CASSGQGFPSYEQYF.

V gene TRBV15 combines with J gene TRBJ2-1; weak D call: TRBD2 (5 bases). The V gene lost 3 bases and the J gene lost 10 bases, with 13 bases spanning the gap. The CDR3 consists of 13 residues. Germline CDR1 is LNHNV and CDR2 is YYDKDF (reference sequence). This CDR3 reads CATSSGLTIEQFF. CDR3 sequence (DNA): TGTGCCACCAGCAGCGGACTGACTATAGAGCAGTTCTTC.

The chain links TRBV30 to TRBJ2-1; D not certain. CDR3 length: 13 amino acids. Deletions cut 4 bases from V and 4 bases from J, with 11 bases between. CDR1 is GTSNPN, CDR2 SVGIG, per germline (reference sequence). CDR3 nucleotides: TGTGCCTGGACCGCGAATGATTACAATGAGCAGTTCTTC. Translated: CAWTANDYNEQFF.

This clonotype was picked up a small number of times. The chain has TRBV27 and TRBJ1-2, with D maybe TRBD1 (5 bases). With 6 bases removed from V and 7 bases from J, the gap between germline ends came to 21 bases. This CDR3 has 15 amino acids. CDR1 is MNHEY, CDR2 SMNVEV, per germline (reference sequence). For the CDR3, the DNA is TGTGCCAGCAGCCTCGACTCCGGGACGGACCGTGGCTACACCTTC. Amino acid sequence: CASSLDSGTDRGYTF.

The rearrangement links TRBV29-1 to TRBJ2-3; TRBD1 matches at 10 bases. The CDR3 sequence is 15 residues long. J gave up 6 bases and V 7 bases, and 13 bases lay outside the gene matches. Germline V CDR1 and CDR2: SQVTM, ANQGSEA. DNA for the CDR3: TGCAGCGCCGAGGCGGAGGACAGGGGGACGGATACGCAGTATTTT. Protein: CSAEAEDRGTDTQYF.

This clonotype was seen only a few times. The rearrangement uses TRBV6-1 and TRBJ2-6, with D uncertain. This CDR3 contains 17 residues. Trimming left V 7 bases short and J 0 bases short, with 16 bases between. CDR1 MNHNS and CDR2 SASEGT come from the germline V gene. The CDR3, as DNA: TGTGCCAGCACCCAGGCAGACCGATTCTCTGGGGCCAACGTCCTGACTTTC. Translation gives CASTQADRFSGANVLTF.

This clonotype was recorded once. The chain has TRBV2 and TRBJ2-7, with TRBD2 identical over 11 bases. CDR1 and CDR2 from the germline V gene are SNHLY and FYNNEI. Trimming removed 11 bases from V and 6 bases from J; junction bases left unmatched: 12. This CDR3 contains 14 residues. Here the CDR3 reads CAGHPGTSGFEQYF. In nucleotides, the CDR3 is TGTGCCGGCCACCCCGGGACTAGCGGTTTCGAGCAGTACTTC.

This chain uses TRBV28 with TRBJ2-5; 7 positions match TRBD1. Germline CDR1 and CDR2: MDHEN and SYDVKM. V was pared by 6 bases and J by 1 base, with 11 bases of the junction left unmatched. CDR3 length: 16 residues. DNA for the CDR3: TGTGCCAGCAGCCTACAGGGGCTCCGAACCCAAGAGACCCAGTACTTC. The encoded protein is CASSLQGLRTQETQYF.

This clonotype has just one count. J is TRBJ2-7 and V is TRBV5-1; TRBD2 matches at 9 bases. The DNA end lines up better with TRBJ2-5; the J call may be wrong. The V gene's germline CDR1 is SGHRS and CDR2 YFSETQ. The CDR3 runs 14 residues. The DNA of the CDR3 is TGCGCCAGCAGCTGGAGCGGGGGGCAAGAGACCCAGTACTTC. It is translated as CASSWSGGQETQYF.

The CDR3 here is CASSYPGTSGILSTDTQYF. Written as DNA, the CDR3 is TGTGCCAGCAGTTACCCCGGGACTAGCGGGATACTTAGCACAGATACGCAGTATTTT. The rearrangement uses TRBV6-2 or TRBV6-3 and TRBJ2-3; 13 nucleotides agree with TRBD2. Germline CDR1 and CDR2: MNHEY and SVGEGT. This CDR3 spans 19 amino acids. The V segment lost 2 bases and the J segment 0 bases; nucleotides outside the gene matches: 8.

To note about this clonotype: Given a much more abundant clone one base away, this may be a read error. This chain links TRBV6-1 with TRBJ2-3; 7 positions agree with TRBD2. Trimming at V came to 4 bases and at J to 3 bases, leaving 4 bases not matched to a gene. This CDR3 contains 14 residues. Looked up from germline, CDR1 is MNHNS and CDR2 is SASEGT. This CDR3 reads CASSGTRGTDTQYF. The DNA for the CDR3 is TGTGCCAGCAGTGGGACTAGAGGGACAGATACGCAGTATTTT.

The chain combines TRBV27 with TRBJ1-2; 8 nucleotides match TRBD1. Trimming at V came to 6 bases and at J to 8 bases, leaving 8 bases not matched to a gene. CDR1 is MNHEY and CDR2 is SMNVEV in the germline V gene (reference sequence). This CDR3 is 13 amino acids long. The CDR3 region is CASRPGGAGGYTF. DNA of the CDR3: TGTGCCAGCAGACCAGGGGGCGCGGGGGGCTACACCTTC.

This chain connects TRBV12-3 or TRBV12-4 to TRBJ2-1, with 8 bases matching TRBD2. CDR3 size: 18 residues. Germline trimming cut 6 bases from V and 3 bases from J; bases unmatched to any gene: 16. CDR3 coding DNA: TGTGCCAGCAGCCCTTTGACCCGACGAGCGGGAGACTACAATGAGCAGTTCTTC. Translation gives CASSPLTRRAGDYNEQFF.

V usage is TRBV6-6 and J usage is TRBJ2-2; D may match TRBD1 or TRBD2 (5 bases each). This CDR3 region has 16 residues. V shed 6 bases and J shed 2 bases, with 16 bases lying between them. CDR1 MNHNY and CDR2 SVGAGI come from the germline V gene (reference sequence). The CDR3 sequence: CASSHAGTVNTGELFF. The CDR3 DNA reads TGTGCCAGCAGCCATGCCGGGACGGTAAACACCGGGGAGCTGTTTTTT.